The rows below give T cell receptor beta chains drawn from one sample of a study of control samples from healthy donors and cancer patients. Profiled with immunoSEQ multiplex PCR; TCRdb holds only in-frame clones, not every one. The sample lists roughly 60,000 clones, around 95% occurring once. Sequenced material: blood. These receptors were collected from a man aged 25-45 years in good health. The CDR3 runs from the conserved cysteine through the conserved F or W. The order of the fields is V gene, J gene, CDR3 protein.

V: TRBV11-2
J: TRBJ2-2
CDR3: CASSLTRTGDNTGELFF

V: TRBV19
J: TRBJ2-7
CDR3: CASSISTWAAYEQYF

V: TRBV7-6
J: TRBJ2-5
CDR3: CASSLVTDRGRETQYF

V: TRBV4-3
J: TRBJ2-7
CDR3: CASSQGDRSGPYEQYF

V: TRBV5-1
J: TRBJ2-3
CDR3: CASSLDGAPGADTQYF

V: TRBV18
J: TRBJ1-1
CDR3: CASSPEGRTEAFF

V: TRBV3-1/TRBV3-2
J: TRBJ1-3
CDR3: CASSPRETSGNTIYF

V: TRBV2
J: TRBJ2-5
CDR3: CAKETRRGQETQYF

V: TRBV5-1
J: TRBJ2-1
CDR3: CASSFGSSSYNEQFF

V: TRBV10-3
J: TRBJ2-3
CDR3: CAISESTGGRSTDTQYF

V: TRBV5-1
J: TRBJ2-1
CDR3: CASLASGGSNEQFF

V: TRBV10-3
J: TRBJ2-3
CDR3: CAIKGTGALDTQYF

V: TRBV19
J: TRBJ1-6
CDR3: CASRDSSLSLHF

V: TRBV3-1/TRBV3-2
J: TRBJ2-7
CDR3: CASSQLASPYEQYF

V: TRBV7-2
J: TRBJ1-5
CDR3: CASSLGIKESQPQHF

V: TRBV28
J: TRBJ2-1
CDR3: CASSLPYNEQFF

V: TRBV19
J: TRBJ2-5
CDR3: CASSRTSQETQYF

V: TRBV7-2
J: TRBJ1-1
CDR3: CASSLGLVAFF

V: TRBV7-8
J: TRBJ1-5
CDR3: CASSFRQGRNSNQPQHF

V: TRBV5-6
J: TRBJ2-7
CDR3: CASSVGQGLFYEQYF

V: TRBV7-2
J: TRBJ2-1
CDR3: CASSFRGGYNEQFF

V: TRBV10-1
J: TRBJ1-2
CDR3: CASSESLGVLPYTF

V: TRBV19
J: TRBJ2-1
CDR3: CASSILGLASGSNEQFF

V: TRBV9
J: TRBJ2-3
CDR3: CASSVGISTDTQYF

V: TRBV18
J: TRBJ1-2
CDR3: CASSPTTSNYGYTF

V: TRBV29-1
J: TRBJ2-1
CDR3: CSVEAESYNEQFF

V: TRBV6-5
J: TRBJ1-3
CDR3: CATLYGNTIYF

V: TRBV5-4
J: TRBJ2-1
CDR3: CASSLGRSEQFF

V: TRBV3-1/TRBV3-2
J: TRBJ2-1
CDR3: CASSQTGTRIDNEQFF

V: TRBV4-2
J: TRBJ2-6
CDR3: CASSQALDTPSGANVLTF

V: TRBV10-3
J: TRBJ2-1
CDR3: CAISEYRGTRGGLNAEQFF

V: TRBV29-1
J: TRBJ2-5
CDR3: CSVEGAQGVRGETQYF

V: TRBV28
J: TRBJ2-1
CDR3: CASRNPGTAFSYNEQFF

V: TRBV6-1
J: TRBJ2-7
CDR3: CASSERGGWEQYF

V: TRBV7-9
J: TRBJ1-4
CDR3: CASTLGSTNEKLFF

V: TRBV7-2
J: TRBJ2-3
CDR3: CASSFNGGGSSDTQYF

V: TRBV6-5
J: TRBJ2-1
CDR3: CASRGLAGSGEQFF

V: TRBV7-2
J: TRBJ2-1
CDR3: CASRPGLIGDEQFF

V: TRBV5-4
J: TRBJ2-7
CDR3: CASSTEGRGGSYEQYF

V: TRBV5-1
J: TRBJ2-2
CDR3: CASSVHQGSPNTGELFF

V: TRBV4-2
J: TRBJ1-1
CDR3: CASSQDRSREAFF

V: TRBV18
J: TRBJ1-1
CDR3: CASSPRSAVEPFF

V: TRBV4-1
J: TRBJ1-1
CDR3: CASSQAVNTEAFF

V: TRBV5-1
J: TRBJ2-7
CDR3: CASTIGTGFYEQYF

V: TRBV7-2
J: TRBJ2-7
CDR3: CASSWYPGAGEQYF

V: TRBV28
J: TRBJ1-2
CDR3: CASSSPTPWTFQNGYTF